These 5 T cell receptor beta chains were all obtained from the same sample, sequenced in a study of shared clonotypes between healthy human individuals (dated by TCRdb to the early 2020s). The library was produced with the immunoSEQ multiplex PCR assay. Imported from immuneACCESS, the table was reduced by TCRdb to in-frame sequences with V and J called. These copies leave out some clones; in studies compared against another copy, an unresolved V gene accounts for under half, and the cause of the remainder is not known. The sample has 560,000 or so clones on record, approximately 96% of them singletons. The ten biggest clones cover roughly 0.1% of the sample. CD8 naive samples were obtained by positive selection for CCR7 among CD45RO-negative cells, yielding a CD45RA+CCR7+ population from which TemRA cells were excluded. Sample: naive CD8+ T cells sorted from blood. The cell subset or site label, as the study defines it: CD45RA+CCR7+. The receptors were gathered from a woman in her 30s in good health.

This chain connects TRBV2 to TRBJ2-2, with a tentative D call TRBD1 (6 bases). V lost 6 bases and J lost 5, with 19 bases in between. Germline values: CDR1 SNHLY, CDR2 FYNNEI. The CDR3 covers 16 residues. This CDR3 reads CASRRNRASRTGELFF. The CDR3 bases are TGTGCCAGCAGGAGAAACAGGGCGAGTCGGACCGGGGAGCTGTTTTTT. Full variable domain (outside the CDR3, taken from reference TRBV2 and TRBJ2-2): EPEVTQTPSHQVTQMGQEVILRCVPISNHLYFYWYRQILGQKVEFLVSFYNNEISEKSEIFDDQFSVERPDGSNFTLKIRSTKLEDSAMYFCASRRNRASRTGELFFGEGSRLTVL.

The chain links TRBV19 to TRBJ1-3; no definite D call. The CDR3 has 15 amino acids. V was shortened by 7 bases and J by 2 bases, with 15 bases between the two germline ends. The germline V gene encodes CDR1 LNHDA and CDR2 SQIVND (reference sequence). Here the CDR3 reads CASTHGPETGNTIYF. The CDR3 DNA reads as TGTGCCAGTACCCATGGTCCGGAAACTGGAAACACCATATATTTT.

The CDR3 DNA reads as TGTGCCAGCAGCTTAGAGCAGGGGGAAACTGAAGCTTTCTTT. It codes for CASSLEQGETEAFF. This sequence joins TRBV13 and TRBJ1-1; 7 positions agree with TRBD1. The junction had 4 bases not matched to a gene; V was cut back by 1 base and J by 5 bases. CDR1 is PRHDT, CDR2 FYEKMQ, per germline (reference sequence). The CDR3 contains 14 residues.

The chain's CDR3 is CASNLGQDTDTQYF. The CDR3 DNA reads TGTGCCAGCAACCTCGGACAGGACACAGATACGCAGTATTTT. The V gene is TRBV13, the J gene TRBJ2-3, with 7 nucleotides matching TRBD1. V lost 7 bases to trimming and J lost 2 bases; unmatched junction nucleotides: 6. Germline-derived CDR1 and CDR2 are PRHDT and FYEKMQ (reference sequence). The CDR3 contains 14 residues.

The chain has TRBV5-1 and TRBJ1-1; 8 nucleotides align to TRBD1. Germline V CDR1 and CDR2: SGHRS, YFSETQ. The CDR3 loop spans 16 amino acids. Trimming took 0 bases from V and 4 from J; bases not matched to a gene: 8. The CDR3 is CASSLEGQGMGTEAFF. CDR3 DNA: TGCGCCAGCAGCTTGGAAGGACAGGGAATGGGCACTGAAGCTTTCTTT.